These T cell receptor beta chains were read from a single sample in a study of T-cell memory formation after mild COVID-19. Using its own MiXCR run on the 5' RACE reads, TCRdb lists one record per CDR3 protein. Of 90,000 to 120,000 distinct CDR3 sequences in the sample, under 15% were seen once. Source material: PBMCs or a T cell subset sorted from them (not recorded which). The receptors shown here come from a man between 18 and 35 years old who had mild COVID-19 (a few samples of this study predate the infection). Cell type and time point are not known. CDR3s include the opening cysteine and the closing phenylalanine or tryptophan. Fields, in order: V gene, CDR3 protein.

TRBV10-3	CAISLGTDTQYF
TRBV7-2	CASSPGSNTEAFF
TRBV11-2	CASSLGLWGDNEQFF
TRBV12-5	CASAAPASALTYEQYF
TRBV4-2	CPSSQGGDTEAFF
TRBV5-1	CASSLGTRGNEQFF
TRBV6-2/TRBV6-3	CASSSRRETGTFAGELFF
TRBV4-1	CASSRIGGHEQFF
TRBV6-2/TRBV6-3	CASSYSRQDNTGELFF
TRBV6-5	CAIGGTGTPGGYGYTF
TRBV6-2/TRBV6-3	CASSYSTGRLGGYTF
TRBV9	CASSPRTGENYGYTF
TRBV27	CASSRTGAQPQHF
TRBV6-1	CASSETGYEQYF
TRBV12-3/TRBV12-4	CASSPKISGLAYEQYF
TRBV11-3	CASSASGTYEQYF
TRBV9	CASSVAPAGTTDTQYF
TRBV5-1	CASSLASPGGNGYTF
TRBV7-3	CASSLEPGATEAFF
TRBV9	CASSAPRQGRTHGYTF
TRBV6-2/TRBV6-3	CASSNPGQMNTEAFF
TRBV20-1	CSAIPPSVGNTEAFF
TRBV29-1	CSALDRRNEKLFF
TRBV7-2	CASSSAGGRYNEQFF
TRBV6-2/TRBV6-3	CASSWGQGPVYEQYF
TRBV6-2/TRBV6-3	CASSYSGDEYF
TRBV5-5	CASSLGPPGGTEAFF
TRBV12-3/TRBV12-4	CASSHRGGGANVLTF
TRBV9	CASSLNSGTEAFF
TRBV27	CASSWTGGAGELFF
TRBV6-2/TRBV6-3	CASSDKIAGGDEQFF
TRBV6-5	CASSYRGPYEQYF